This T cell receptor beta chain comes out of a study of blood T cell repertoires in COVID-19 (dated by TCRdb to 2018 to 2021). Background on the whole study: The collaborator samples originated in the United States, Italy and Spain and spanned the acute and convalescent phases of COVID-19. The samples were drawn from two sources: the first 160 participants of the ongoing ImmuneRACE study, and fewer than 1,500 subjects contributed by 6 global collaborators. HLA class I and class II types, where available, came from metadata supplied by the sample provider rather than from assay-based typing. The repertoires were released in a freely available public database intended as a resource for research on the immune response to SARS-CoV-2. The material from the prospective study consisted of cDNA or gDNA derived from T cells, B-cell-depleted T cells, or PBMCs. The dataset comprised deeply sampled blood TCRbeta repertoires from subjects exposed to, actively infected with, or recovered from COVID-19. The sample metadata nearly always contained a de-identified subject ID, COVID-19 status, age in years and sex. Findings and caveats that apply to the study as a whole: How much clinical and demographic metadata was included differed by source and by participant, and the metadata was provided uncurated.

Whole blood was collected in K2EDTA tubes by collaborating institutions according to the institutions' own protocols. Collaborator samples were shipped for TCRbeta analysis as frozen whole blood, isolated PBMCs, or DNA extracted from either sample type. Concerning this clone itself: Its antigen target is currently unknown. Per-base quality was not reported, and no clone a single base away is much larger than it.

From the cysteine up to the phenylalanine, the CDR3 has a length of 14 residues. The only DNA kept is the CDR3, 42 bases in frame from the first base. The germline V gene encodes CDR1 MNHEY and CDR2 SVGAGI. Trimming takes 6 bases off V and 2 bases off J; junction bases not matched to a gene: 3. TCRbeta CDR3 regions were amplified from genomic DNA by means of the immunoSEQ Assay, a bias-controlled multiplex PCR. The published analysis was carried out like this. Nucleated cell counts per sample were estimated from amplification of reference gene primers within the assay. Sequence reads were collapsed and filtered to measure the absolute abundance of every unique TCRbeta CDR3 rearrangement. For each sample, productive Simpson clonality was calculated by taking the square root of Simpson's diversity index across productive rearrangements. Imported from immuneACCESS, the table was reduced by TCRdb to in-frame sequences with V and J called. These copies leave out some clones; in studies compared against another copy, an unresolved V gene accounts for under half, and the cause of the remainder is not known. The V and J calls and clone size were taken over from that table, and D and trimming were inferred from the DNA. The sample yields about 190,000 clones; roughly nine tenths were counted once. The ten top clones hold approximately 1% of the sample.

The clonotype originates from a young man with acute or convalescent COVID-19. The sample was peripheral blood. The rearrangement joined TRBV6-5 to TRBJ2-1; TRBD2 fits 8 bases in the junction. The CDR3 sequence is CASSGTSTYNEQFF. The sequenced DNA: TGTGCCAGCAGCGGGACTAGTACCTACAATGAGCAGTTCTTC.